A selection of T cell receptor beta chains follows, all from one sample in a study of tumor-infiltrating lymphocytes in primary liver carcinoma. TCRdb reanalysed the multiplex PCR reads using MiXCR and keeps one entry per CDR3 protein. Of about 200,000 distinct CDR3 sequences in the sample, about 65% were seen once. Sequenced input: peripheral blood. The receptors were sampled from a woman aged 55-69 years with primary liver carcinoma and hepatitis B virus infection. CDR3s include the opening cysteine and the closing phenylalanine or tryptophan. Each record gives: D gene, clone size, CDR3 length, V gene, J gene, CDR3 DNA, CDR3 protein. A D gene is named only where the DNA matches it firmly. Only some rows state a clone size, as once, few, many or a class for expanded clones.

D gene: TRBD2
clone size: NA
CDR3 length: 14
V gene: TRBV11-2
J gene: TRBJ2-1
CDR3 DNA: TGTGCCAGCAGCTTAGGATGCGGGGGGTGTGAGCAGTTCTTC
CDR3 protein: CASSLGCGGCEQFF

D gene: NA
clone size: NA
CDR3 length: 13
V gene: TRBV12-3/TRBV12-4
J gene: TRBJ2-7
CDR3 DNA: TGTGCCAACAGTTTAGGGGGGGGGGCTCAGCAGTACTTC
CDR3 protein: CANSLGGGAQQYF

D gene: NA
clone size: NA
CDR3 length: 17
V gene: TRBV4-1
J gene: TRBJ2-7
CDR3 DNA: TGCGCCAGCAACCAAAACCTAGGTTACAGGGGACTCTACGAGGAGTACTTC
CDR3 protein: CASNQNLGYRGLYEEYF

D gene: TRBD1
clone size: once
CDR3 length: 14
V gene: TRBV5-7
J gene: TRBJ2-7
CDR3 DNA: TGTGCCTGCAGCTTGGGGACAGGGGTCTACGAGCAGTACTTC
CDR3 protein: CACSLGTGVYEQYF

D gene: NA
clone size: NA
CDR3 length: 13
V gene: TRBV29-1
J gene: TRBJ1-4
CDR3 DNA: TGCAGCGTTCGGGCATGGGGAGATGAAAAACTGTTTTTT
CDR3 protein: CSVRAWGDEKLFF

D gene: NA
clone size: NA
CDR3 length: 17
V gene: TRBV11-3
J gene: TRBJ2-7
CDR3 DNA: TGTGCCAGCACCTATTGGGACGGACCATTCAACCCCTACGAGCGGTACTTC
CDR3 protein: CASTYWDGPFNPYERYF

D gene: NA
clone size: NA
CDR3 length: 12
V gene: TRBV28
J gene: TRBJ1-1
CDR3 DNA: TGTGCCAGCAGTTCTTGGGGTGGAGAAGCTTTCTTT
CDR3 protein: CASSSWGGEAFF

D gene: NA
clone size: NA
CDR3 length: 16
V gene: TRBV5-5
J gene: TRBJ1-1
CDR3 DNA: TGTGCCAGCAGCTTGCTACAGGGAGGGAGGAACACTGAAGCTTTCTTT
CDR3 protein: CASSLLQGGRNTEAFF

D gene: TRBD1
clone size: NA
CDR3 length: 14
V gene: TRBV11-2
J gene: TRBJ1-2
CDR3 DNA: TGTGCCACCAGCATGACCGGACAGGGAGAAGGCCACACCTTC
CDR3 protein: CATSMTGQGEGHTF

D gene: NA
clone size: NA
CDR3 length: 16
V gene: TRBV11-2
J gene: TRBJ2-3
CDR3 DNA: TGTGCCAGCAGCCGGGGGATGGAGTGGGATATGGATACGCAGTATTTT
CDR3 protein: CASSRGMEWDMDTQYF

D gene: NA
clone size: NA
CDR3 length: 14
V gene: TRBV29-1
J gene: TRBJ2-3
CDR3 DNA: TGCAGCGTTGATGGTCCGAAGGGCACAGATACGCGGTATTTT
CDR3 protein: CSVDGPKGTDTRYF

D gene: NA
clone size: NA
CDR3 length: 14
V gene: TRBV30
J gene: TRBJ1-4
CDR3 DNA: TGTGCCTGGAGTATGCACAGCACTCGGGAAAAACTGTTTTTT
CDR3 protein: CAWSMHSTREKLFF

D gene: NA
clone size: NA
CDR3 length: 17
V gene: TRBV4-2
J gene: TRBJ2-5
CDR3 DNA: TGTTCCAGCAGCCAAGAATTGGTGGGAGTACTGAAAGAGACCCAGTACTTC
CDR3 protein: CSSSQELVGVLKETQYF

D gene: NA
clone size: NA
CDR3 length: 15
V gene: TRBV25-1
J gene: TRBJ2-7
CDR3 DNA: TGTGCCAGCAGTGAGGGGTGGGCAGTTACCTACGAGCGGTACTTC
CDR3 protein: CASSEGWAVTYERYF

D gene: TRBD1
clone size: NA
CDR3 length: 14
V gene: TRBV11-1
J gene: TRBJ2-1
CDR3 DNA: TGTGCCAGCGCAGGGGGCGACTCCTACAATGAGCAGTTCTTC
CDR3 protein: CASAGGDSYNEQFF

D gene: NA
clone size: NA
CDR3 length: 14
V gene: TRBV11-1
J gene: TRBJ2-5
CDR3 DNA: TGTACCAGCAGCTTAGGACCCACTGGGGAGACCCAATACTTC
CDR3 protein: CTSSLGPTGETQYF

D gene: NA
clone size: once
CDR3 length: 16
V gene: TRBV11-3
J gene: TRBJ2-3
CDR3 DNA: TGTGTCAGCAGCTTAGATTCAGGGTCTGCGACAAATACGCAGTATTTT
CDR3 protein: CVSSLDSGSATNTQYF

D gene: TRBD1
clone size: NA
CDR3 length: 17
V gene: TRBV6-4
J gene: TRBJ2-2
CDR3 DNA: TGTGCCAGCAGTGATTGGGGACAGGGAGCGAACACCGGGGAGCTGTTTTTT
CDR3 protein: CASSDWGQGANTGELFF

D gene: TRBD1
clone size: NA
CDR3 length: 15
V gene: TRBV11-2
J gene: TRBJ1-5
CDR3 DNA: TGTGCCAGCAGCCCGGACAGGGGTAGCAATCAGCCCCAGCATTTT
CDR3 protein: CASSPDRGSNQPQHF

D gene: NA
clone size: NA
CDR3 length: 15
V gene: TRBV7-8
J gene: TRBJ2-3
CDR3 DNA: TGTGTCAGCAGCTTACGGGCTGGGGGCACAGATACGCAGTATTTT
CDR3 protein: CVSSLRAGGTDTQYF

D gene: NA
clone size: NA
CDR3 length: 15
V gene: TRBV9
J gene: TRBJ2-4
CDR3 DNA: TGTGCCAGCAGCGTATCCGGGACATCAAGGGACATTCAGTACTTC
CDR3 protein: CASSVSGTSRDIQYF

D gene: TRBD2
clone size: NA
CDR3 length: 15
V gene: TRBV7-9
J gene: TRBJ2-1
CDR3 DNA: TGTGCCAGCAGCTTACTCCTAGCGGGAGTATGGGAGCAGTTCTTC
CDR3 protein: CASSLLLAGVWEQFF

D gene: NA
clone size: NA
CDR3 length: 12
V gene: TRBV28
J gene: TRBJ1-5
CDR3 DNA: TGTGCTATCAGGGGTGGCAATCAGCCCCAGCATTTT
CDR3 protein: CAIRGGNQPQHF

D gene: TRBD2
clone size: many
CDR3 length: 14
V gene: TRBV12-3/TRBV12-4
J gene: TRBJ2-7
CDR3 DNA: TGTGCCAGCAGTTTGGGCGCGGGAGTCGACGAGCAGTACTTC
CDR3 protein: CASSLGAGVDEQYF

D gene: TRBD1
clone size: many
CDR3 length: 15
V gene: TRBV12-3/TRBV12-4
J gene: TRBJ1-1
CDR3 DNA: TGTGCCAGCAGTCCGTGGACAGGGACGAACACTGAAGCTTTCTTT
CDR3 protein: CASSPWTGTNTEAFF

D gene: NA
clone size: many
CDR3 length: 14
V gene: TRBV7-9
J gene: TRBJ1-4
CDR3 DNA: TGTGCCAGCAGCAATGGAGGTGCTAATGAAAAACTGTTTTTT
CDR3 protein: CASSNGGANEKLFF

D gene: TRBD1
clone size: NA
CDR3 length: 16
V gene: TRBV11-2
J gene: TRBJ1-2
CDR3 DNA: TGTGCCAGCAGCTTAGCTCGACAGGGGAGATCGGGCGGCTACGCCTTC
CDR3 protein: CASSLARQGRSGGYAF

D gene: NA
clone size: many
CDR3 length: 12
V gene: TRBV29-1
J gene: TRBJ2-5
CDR3 DNA: TGCAGCGTTGATCCGGCCCAAGAGACCCAGTACTTC
CDR3 protein: CSVDPAQETQYF

D gene: TRBD2
clone size: once
CDR3 length: 15
V gene: TRBV11-2
J gene: TRBJ2-7
CDR3 DNA: TGTGTCAGCACCATTGGACTAGCGGAGTCCTACGAGCAGTATTTC
CDR3 protein: CVSTIGLAESYEQYF

D gene: NA
clone size: NA
CDR3 length: 13
V gene: TRBV11-2
J gene: TRBJ2-3
CDR3 DNA: TGTGCCAGCAGCTTAGATCGAGGAGGTACACAGTGTTTT
CDR3 protein: CASSLDRGGTQCF

D gene: TRBD1
clone size: NA
CDR3 length: 19
V gene: TRBV11-2
J gene: TRBJ1-4
CDR3 DNA: TGTGCCAGTAGCTTAGATCCCGCAGACAGGGATCCGTCTAATGAAAGACTGTTTTTT
CDR3 protein: CASSLDPADRDPSNERLFF

D gene: NA
clone size: NA
CDR3 length: 14
V gene: TRBV5-1
J gene: TRBJ1-3
CDR3 DNA: TGCGCCAGCAACTTGACAGGCGCTAGAAACATCATATATTTT
CDR3 protein: CASNLTGARNIIYF

D gene: TRBD2
clone size: NA
CDR3 length: 19
V gene: TRBV11-2
J gene: TRBJ2-3
CDR3 DNA: TGTGCCAATAGCTTGGGGACTAGCGGGAGAGTTATGGGCACAGATACGCAGTATTTT
CDR3 protein: CANSLGTSGRVMGTDTQYF

D gene: NA
clone size: NA
CDR3 length: 13
V gene: TRBV2
J gene: TRBJ1-2
CDR3 DNA: TGTGCCAGCTTGCCAGGGGCCCTCTATGGCTACACCTTC
CDR3 protein: CASLPGALYGYTF

D gene: TRBD2
clone size: many
CDR3 length: 14
V gene: TRBV11-2
J gene: TRBJ2-5
CDR3 DNA: TGTGCCAGCAGCGGAGGGACTAGAATAGAGACCCAGTACTTC
CDR3 protein: CASSGGTRIETQYF

D gene: NA
clone size: NA
CDR3 length: 14
V gene: TRBV30
J gene: TRBJ1-5
CDR3 DNA: TGTGTCTGGAGTGGATCCGTTGGAAATCAGCCCCAGCATTTT
CDR3 protein: CVWSGSVGNQPQHF

D gene: NA
clone size: NA
CDR3 length: 13
V gene: TRBV4-1
J gene: TRBJ1-4
CDR3 DNA: TGCACCAACAGCCATTTGGGAAATGAAAAACTGTTTTTT
CDR3 protein: CTNSHLGNEKLFF

D gene: TRBD1
clone size: NA
CDR3 length: 15
V gene: TRBV6-6
J gene: TRBJ2-7
CDR3 DNA: TGTGTCAGCAGTATGGGACAGGGACTCTCCTACGAGCAGTACTTC
CDR3 protein: CVSSMGQGLSYEQYF

D gene: TRBD2
clone size: many
CDR3 length: 14
V gene: TRBV30
J gene: TRBJ2-3
CDR3 DNA: TGTGCCTGGAGTCGCGGACTAGCAGCAGATACGCAGTATTTT
CDR3 protein: CAWSRGLAADTQYF

D gene: TRBD2
clone size: many
CDR3 length: 13
V gene: TRBV12-3/TRBV12-4
J gene: TRBJ2-1
CDR3 DNA: TGTGCCAGCAGTTGGGCTAGCGGGAGTGAGCAGTTCTTC
CDR3 protein: CASSWASGSEQFF

D gene: NA
clone size: NA
CDR3 length: 16
V gene: TRBV11-2
J gene: TRBJ2-7
CDR3 DNA: TGTGCCAGCAACTTATTGGGAACAGGGGAGGGGTACGAGCAGTACTTC
CDR3 protein: CASNLLGTGEGYEQYF

D gene: NA
clone size: NA
CDR3 length: 15
V gene: TRBV28
J gene: TRBJ1-2
CDR3 DNA: TGTGCCAGCAGTCCAGTTTCCCGGGGGCGCCGAGGCTACACCTTC
CDR3 protein: CASSPVSRGRRGYTF

D gene: TRBD2
clone size: NA
CDR3 length: 16
V gene: TRBV28
J gene: TRBJ2-1
CDR3 DNA: TGTGCCAGCAGGCGACTAGCGGGAGTGTTCTACAATGAGCAGTTCTTC
CDR3 protein: CASRRLAGVFYNEQFF

D gene: NA
clone size: NA
CDR3 length: 15
V gene: TRBV5-1
J gene: TRBJ2-6
CDR3 DNA: TGCGCCAGCAGCCTCCAGAGCTCTGGGGCCAACGTCCTGACTTTC
CDR3 protein: CASSLQSSGANVLTF

D gene: TRBD1
clone size: NA
CDR3 length: 14
V gene: TRBV5-6
J gene: TRBJ1-4
CDR3 DNA: TGTGCCAGCAGCCGCTCCGGGACAGTTGAAAAACTGTTTTTT
CDR3 protein: CASSRSGTVEKLFF

D gene: NA
clone size: NA
CDR3 length: 13
V gene: TRBV29-1
J gene: TRBJ2-3
CDR3 DNA: TGCAGCGTTGAGTGTGTCTCCCGCCAGCCCCAGTATTTT
CDR3 protein: CSVECVSRQPQYF

D gene: TRBD2
clone size: NA
CDR3 length: 16
V gene: TRBV7-8
J gene: TRBJ2-3
CDR3 DNA: TGTGCCAGCAGCTTACTAGCGGGAGTAAACATAGATACGCAGTATTTT
CDR3 protein: CASSLLAGVNIDTQYF

D gene: TRBD1
clone size: few
CDR3 length: 15
V gene: TRBV7-9
J gene: TRBJ1-1
CDR3 DNA: TGTGCCAGCAGCTTTAAACAGGGGAGAGGCACTGAAGCTTTCTTT
CDR3 protein: CASSFKQGRGTEAFF

D gene: TRBD1
clone size: NA
CDR3 length: 15
V gene: TRBV6-1
J gene: TRBJ1-1
CDR3 DNA: TGTGTCAGCAGTGACGTGGACAGGTTGAACACTGAAGCTTTCTTC
CDR3 protein: CVSSDVDRLNTEAFF

D gene: NA
clone size: NA
CDR3 length: 12
V gene: TRBV11-2
J gene: TRBJ2-5
CDR3 DNA: TGTGCCAGCAGCTTAGATGGGCGGGCCCAGTATTTC
CDR3 protein: CASSLDGRAQYF

D gene: NA
clone size: many
CDR3 length: 16
V gene: TRBV6-1
J gene: TRBJ1-5
CDR3 DNA: TGTGCCAGCAGTGAAATATCTGGGCATAGCAATCAGCCCCAGCATTTT
CDR3 protein: CASSEISGHSNQPQHF

D gene: TRBD1
clone size: NA
CDR3 length: 14
V gene: TRBV11-2
J gene: TRBJ1-1
CDR3 DNA: TGTGCCAGCAGCTTTAGGGACAGGAACATTGAAGCTTTCTTT
CDR3 protein: CASSFRDRNIEAFF

D gene: TRBD2
clone size: NA
CDR3 length: 15
V gene: TRBV5-4
J gene: TRBJ2-3
CDR3 DNA: TGTGCCAGCAGCTCACTAGCGGGAGGTGAAGATACGCAGTATTTT
CDR3 protein: CASSSLAGGEDTQYF

D gene: TRBD1
clone size: NA
CDR3 length: 15
V gene: TRBV28
J gene: TRBJ1-5
CDR3 DNA: TGTGCCAGCAGCCTCGACAGGGCCTGGGAGGGACAGCAGCATTTT
CDR3 protein: CASSLDRAWEGQQHF

D gene: NA
clone size: many
CDR3 length: 13
V gene: TRBV6-6
J gene: TRBJ1-5
CDR3 DNA: TGTGCCAGCAGTTACTTTAGCAATCAGCCCCAGCATTTT
CDR3 protein: CASSYFSNQPQHF